These 28 T cell receptor beta chains were sequenced from one sample in a study of blood T cell repertoires in COVID-19. Here immunoSEQ multiplex PCR was the method, and the copy in TCRdb shows in-frame clones only, minus some. The table has fewer than 70,000 clones, roughly four fifths seen once. Source material: peripheral blood. The receptors come from a woman aged 80 or older with acute or convalescent COVID-19.

The CDR3 DNA reads TGTGCCAGCAGCAAGTTCCGGGGAGGTAATGAAAAACTGTTTTTT. It specifies CASSKFRGGNEKLFF. The chain has TRBV21-1 and TRBJ1-4. TRBV21-1 represents a pseudogene. The CDR3 is 15 residues long.

This chain connects TRBV5-4 to TRBJ2-7, with 10 bases matching TRBD1. V was clipped by 4 bases and J by 1 base; unmatched bases: 8. CDR3 length: 16 amino acids. Germline CDR1 and CDR2: SGHNT and YYREEE (reference sequence). Written as DNA, the CDR3 is TGTGCCAGCAGCCCCCCGCCGGGACAGGGGTCCTACGAGCAGTACTTC. Residues: CASSPPPGQGSYEQYF.

This clone was counted only a few times. The chain recombines TRBV6-6 with TRBJ2-7; the match to TRBD1 covers 7 bases. V lost 4 bases to trimming and J lost 5 bases; unmatched junction nucleotides: 8. In germline, CDR1 is MNHNY, CDR2 SVGAGI (reference sequence). The CDR3 consists of 14 residues. The CDR3 here is CASSSTGDWDEQYF. The CDR3 DNA is TGTGCCAGCAGTTCCACAGGGGATTGGGACGAGCAGTACTTC.

This rearrangement joins TRBV9 to TRBJ1-2, with a tentative D call TRBD1 (5 bases). Between the trimmed V and J ends, which lost 0 bases and 4 bases, there was a span of 10 bases. The germline CDR1 and CDR2 sequences are SGDLS and YYNGEE. This CDR3 region has 14 residues. The CDR3 region has the DNA TGTGCCAGCAGCGTAGATCAGGGTCCCTATGGCTACACCTTC. Amino acid sequence: CASSVDQGPYGYTF.

The rearrangement joins TRBV18 to TRBJ1-1; D call uncertain. This CDR3 has 14 amino acids. In germline, CDR1 is KGHSH, CDR2 LQKENI. V was trimmed by 0 bases and J by 4 bases, leaving 9 bases between them. Here the CDR3 reads CASSPPTAGTEAFF. Here the CDR3 DNA reads TGTGCCAGCTCACCACCCACCGCGGGCACTGAAGCTTTCTTT. Using reference TRBV18 and TRBJ1-1 for the parts outside the CDR3, the full variable domain is NAGVMQNPRHLVRRRGQEARLRCSPMKGHSHVYWYRQLPEEGLKFMVYLQKENIIDESGMPKERFSAEFPKEGPSILRIQQVVRGDSAAYFCASSPPTAGTEAFFGQGTRLTVV.

J is TRBJ1-2 and V is TRBV3-1 (or the pseudogene TRBV3-2); TRBD1 matches at 10 bases. The CDR3 has 15 residues. V dropped 1 base and J dropped 6; count of bases not matched to a gene: 5. In germline, CDR1 is LGHDT, CDR2 YNNKEL (reference sequence). The CDR3 DNA reads TGTGCCAGCAGCCAAGTCGACAGGGGGCATAATGGCTACACCTTC. Amino acid sequence: CASSQVDRGHNGYTF.

The genes are TRBV5-1 and TRBJ1-2; D remains unclear. The V end lost 0 bases, the J end lost 1 base, and 10 bases lay between the germline ends. Germline V CDR1 and CDR2: SGHRS, YFSETQ. There are 15 residues in the CDR3. This CDR3 is CASSLDGVVNYGYTF. CDR3 DNA: TGCGCCAGCAGCTTGGACGGAGTAGTTAACTATGGCTACACCTTC. Full variable domain (outside the CDR3, taken from reference TRBV5-1 and TRBJ1-2): KAGVTQTPRYLIKTRGQQVTLSCSPISGHRSVSWYQQTPGQGLQFLFEYFSETQRNKGNFPGRFSGRQFSNSRSEMNVSTLELGDSALYLCASSLDGVVNYGYTFGSGTRLTVV.

This chain uses TRBV7-8 with TRBJ1-4, with TRBD1 as a possible D gene (6 bases). V lost 3 bases to trimming and J lost 3 bases, with 17 bases between them. Germline loops: CDR1 SGHVS, CDR2 FQNEAQ. There are 17 residues in the CDR3. CDR3 coding DNA: TGTGCCAGCAGCTTGTCGAGCGGGACAAGATCTAATGAAAAACTGTTTTTT. Translated: CASSLSSGTRSNEKLFF.

In this sample, this clone turned up once. V and J are TRBV7-6 and TRBJ2-7, with D perhaps matching TRBD1 (5 bases). The germline V gene has CDR1 SGHVS and CDR2 FNYEAQ. The V gene lost 1 base and the J gene lost 1 base, with 8 bases spanning the gap. This CDR3 has 14 amino acids. The CDR3 DNA follows: TGTGCCAGCAGCTTAGATGACAGATCCTACGAGCAGTACTTC. As protein: CASSLDDRSYEQYF.

V usage is TRBV5-5 and J usage is TRBJ2-2, with no clear D. Between the trimmed V and J ends, which lost 2 bases and 3 bases, there was a span of 5 bases. CDR3 length: 13 residues. CDR1 is SGHKS, CDR2 YYEKEE, per germline (reference sequence). The CDR3 DNA sequence: TGTGCCAGCAGCTTACAGCACACCGGGGAGCTGTTTTTT. Its translation is CASSLQHTGELFF.

The V call is TRBV4-1, the J call TRBJ2-7; 9 bases match TRBD2. The CDR3 has 15 residues. J gave up 9 bases and V 1 base, and 10 bases lay outside the gene matches. Germline loops: CDR1 MGHRA, CDR2 YSYEKL. The CDR3 DNA reads as TGCGCCAGCAGCCAAGTCCCTAGCGGGGTTTTGGTGCAGTACTTC. This sequence encodes CASSQVPSGVLVQYF.

The V and J genes are TRBV2 and TRBJ2-3; 7 bases align to TRBD2. V lost 4 bases and J lost 4; bases outside the gene matches: 5. Germline V lookup: CDR1 SNHLY, CDR2 FYNNEI. CDR3 length: 14 residues. The chain's CDR3 is CASSVGGVADTQYF. DNA for the CDR3: TGTGCCAGCAGTGTGGGAGGGGTTGCAGATACGCAGTATTTT.

The chain is built from TRBV5-1 and TRBJ1-1, with unresolved D. This CDR3 has 15 residues. Germline V gene sequence: CDR1 SGHRS, CDR2 YFSETQ. With 2 bases removed from V and 11 bases from J, the gap between germline ends came to 22 bases. Here the CDR3 DNA reads TGCGCCAGCAGCTTTTTCCCCGCGGATGGCTTCGGTGCTTTCTTT. Protein product: CASSFFPADGFGAFF.

CDR3 bases: TGCGCCAGCAGTGAAGCGGGGGCGGGAGATACGCAGTATTTT. It specifies CASSEAGAGDTQYF. V usage is TRBV10-1 and J usage is TRBJ2-3, with TRBD2 identical over 8 bases. Germline trimming cut 3 bases from V and 5 bases from J; bases unmatched to any gene: 4. The CDR3 length is 14 residues. CDR1 and CDR2 (germline): WNHNN, SYGVQD (reference sequence).

The sample holds a few counts of this clone. The CDR3 DNA reads TGCGCCAGCGGGACCGGGACAGGGCCTAATTCACCCCTCCACTTT. This gives the protein CASGTGTGPNSPLHF. V gene TRBV10-1 combines with J gene TRBJ1-6; 9 bases map to TRBD1. CDR3 length: 15 residues. The J segment lost 6 bases and the V segment lost 8 bases, leaving 8 bases of the junction unmatched. Germline V lookup: CDR1 WNHNN, CDR2 SYGVQD (reference sequence).

This clone was counted a few times. The chain combines TRBV7-3 with TRBJ2-3; 10 bases are shared with TRBD2. Germline trimming cut 5 bases from V and 4 bases from J; bases unmatched to any gene: 9. CDR3 length: 16 amino acids. Germline CDR1 and CDR2: SGHTA and FQGTGA. The CDR3 nucleotides are TGTGCCAGCAGCCCGACTAGCGGGTTATTTGCAGATACGCAGTATTTT. This translates into CASSPTSGLFADTQYF.

Concerning this clone: At one of its ends the junction is not consistent with the germline gene, which may arise from a read error. V gene TRBV7-7 combines with J gene TRBJ2-1; TRBD2 aligns across 7 bases. This CDR3 spans 15 amino acids. CDR1 SSHAT and CDR2 FNYEAQ come from the germline V gene (reference sequence). CDR3: CASSLGTSENNEQFF. In DNA, the CDR3 is TGTGCTAGCAGCCTGGGAACTAGCGAAAACAATGAGCAGTTCTTC.

V is TRBV28 and J is TRBJ1-2; possibly TRBD1 for D (6 bases). Looked up from germline, CDR1 is MDHEN and CDR2 is SYDVKM. The V end lost 5 bases, the J end lost 8 bases, and 15 bases lay between the germline ends. The CDR3 covers 13 residues. The CDR3 sequence is CASSPGGAGGYTF. In nucleotides, the CDR3 is TGTGCCAGCAGTCCGGGGGGGGCGGGAGGCTACACCTTC.

This chain connects TRBV5-1 to TRBJ2-2, with D possibly matching TRBD2 (5 bases). Trimming removed 2 bases at V and 4 bases at J, with 12 bases between. CDR3 length: 15 residues. Germline CDR1 SGHRS, CDR2 YFSETQ. Written as DNA, the CDR3 is TGCGCCAGCAGCTTAGAGGGAAGGACCACCGGGGAGCTGTTTTTT. This translates into CASSLEGRTTGELFF.

The chain uses TRBV6-5 and TRBJ2-7, with D tentatively TRBD1 (5 bases). V was pared by 8 bases and J by 0 bases, with 8 bases between. Per germline, CDR1 MNHEY and CDR2 SVGAGI. The CDR3 has 12 amino acids. CDR3: CASGAVSYEQYF. The CDR3, as DNA: TGTGCCAGCGGGGCAGTCTCCTACGAGCAGTACTTC.

The J gene is TRBJ2-6, the V gene TRBV3-1 (or the pseudogene TRBV3-2); 8 bases are shared with TRBD1. CDR1 is LGHDT and CDR2 is YNNKEL in the germline V gene (reference sequence). This CDR3 region has 18 residues. The V gene end was trimmed by 4 bases and the J gene end by 0 bases; junction bases not matched to a gene: 8. The CDR3 region has the DNA TGTGCCAGCAGCCCCGACAGGGGACCTTTCTCTGGGGCCAACGTCCTGACTTTC. Its translation is CASSPDRGPFSGANVLTF.

This chain joins TRBV15 and TRBJ2-1; no firm D call. CDR3 length: 14 residues. Germline V gives CDR1 LNHNV, CDR2 YYDKDF (reference sequence). The V gene lost 3 bases and the J gene lost 4 bases, with 10 bases spanning the gap. Here the CDR3 reads CATSRLTEYNEQFF. The CDR3 DNA reads as TGTGCCACCAGCAGGCTCACAGAGTACAATGAGCAGTTCTTC.

This clone was seen only a few times. The chain links TRBV5-1 to TRBJ1-6, with 10 bases identical to TRBD1. V lost 6 bases, J lost 3 bases, and 6 bases stayed unmatched. Germline CDR1 is SGHRS and CDR2 is YFSETQ. This CDR3 is built from 16 residues. Here the CDR3 reads CASTGQGMSYNSPLHF. The CDR3 DNA sequence: TGCGCCAGCACGGGACAGGGGATGAGCTATAATTCACCCCTCCACTTT.

The chain has TRBV9 and TRBJ1-1, with TRBD1 identical over 7 bases. V lost 3 bases to trimming and J lost 0 bases; unmatched junction nucleotides: 2. Germline lookup yields CDR1 SGDLS and CDR2 YYNGEE. The CDR3 runs 14 residues. Here the CDR3 DNA reads TGTGCCAGCAGCGCGGACAGGATGAACACTGAAGCTTTCTTT. Translated: CASSADRMNTEAFF.

The chain recombines TRBV6-5 with TRBJ1-1; a weak D match, TRBD1 (5 bases). Germline V CDR1 and CDR2: MNHEY, SVGAGI. V was clipped by 10 bases and J by 1 base, with 13 bases between them. The CDR3 runs to 13 residues. CDR3 coding DNA: TGTGCCATCTCACAGGTGGAGAACACTGAAGCTTTCTTT. Translated: CAISQVENTEAFF.

The chain carries TRBV5-5 and TRBJ2-1, with D perhaps TRBD1 (5 bases). The CDR3 is 14 residues long. V lost 4 bases, J lost 3 bases, and 11 bases lay in between. CDR1 and CDR2 from the germline V gene are SGHKS and YYEKEE (reference sequence). This CDR3 is CASSRGDSYNEQFF. CDR3 DNA sequence: TGTGCCAGCAGCCGAGGCGACAGCTACAATGAGCAGTTCTTC. Full variable domain (missing parts from reference TRBV5-5 and TRBJ2-1): DAGVTQSPTHLIKTRGQQVTLRCSPISGHKSVSWYQQVLGQGPQFIFQYYEKEERGRGNFPDRFSARQFPNYSSELNVNALLLGDSALYLCASSRGDSYNEQFFGPGTRLTVL.

The gene calls are TRBV27 and TRBJ2-4; D is unclear. V dropped 6 bases and J dropped 9 bases, with 15 bases sitting between them. CDR1 is MNHEY and CDR2 is SMNVEV in the germline V gene (reference sequence). The CDR3 runs to 13 residues. In DNA form, the CDR3 reads TGTGCCAGCAGCCTAGGATACCCGGGCATTCAGTACTTC. This translates into CASSLGYPGIQYF.

CDR3 residues: CASSPSTGSETQYF. CDR3 DNA sequence: TGTGCCAGCAGCCCCAGCACAGGGTCAGAGACCCAGTACTTC. The chain recombines TRBV7-2 with TRBJ2-5, with a possible D match to TRBD1 (6 bases). Germline-derived CDR1 and CDR2 are SGHTA and FQGNSA. V was pared by 5 bases and J by 4 bases, with 14 bases between. The CDR3 sequence is 14 residues long. The variable domain in full, completed from reference TRBV7-2 and TRBJ2-5, reads GAGVSQSPSNKVTEKGKDVELRCDPISGHTALYWYRQSLGQGLEFLIYFQGNSAPDKSGLPSDRFSAERTGGSVSTLTIQRTQQEDSAVYLCASSPSTGSETQYFGPGTRLLVL.